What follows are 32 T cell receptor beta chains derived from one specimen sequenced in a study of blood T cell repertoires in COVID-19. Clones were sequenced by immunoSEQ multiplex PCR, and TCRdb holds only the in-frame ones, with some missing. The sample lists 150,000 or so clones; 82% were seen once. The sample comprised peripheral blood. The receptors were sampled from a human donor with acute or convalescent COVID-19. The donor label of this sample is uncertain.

The CDR3 protein is CASSVDRGLEAFF. The CDR3 DNA reads TGTGCCAGCAGCGTGGACAGGGGACTTGAAGCTTTCTTT. This rearrangement joins TRBV7-3 to TRBJ1-1; 9 nucleotides agree with TRBD1. Germline V gene lookup returns CDR1 SGHTA and CDR2 FQGTGA. The junction had 5 bases not matched to a gene; V was cut back by 5 bases and J by 7 bases. The CDR3 is 13 amino acids. The whole variable domain, remainder taken from reference TRBV7-3 and TRBJ1-1, is GAGVSQTPSNKVTEKGKYVELRCDPISGHTALYWYRQSLGQGPEFLIYFQGTGAADDSGLPNDRFFAVRPEGSVSTLKIQRTERGDSAVYLCASSVDRGLEAFFGQGTRLTVV.

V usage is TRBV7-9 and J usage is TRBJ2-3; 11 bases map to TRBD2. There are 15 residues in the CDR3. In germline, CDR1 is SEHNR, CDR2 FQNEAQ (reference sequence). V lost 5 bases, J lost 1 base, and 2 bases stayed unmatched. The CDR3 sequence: CASSPTSGGTDTQYF. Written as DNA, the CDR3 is TGTGCCAGCAGCCCGACTAGCGGGGGCACAGATACGCAGTATTTT.

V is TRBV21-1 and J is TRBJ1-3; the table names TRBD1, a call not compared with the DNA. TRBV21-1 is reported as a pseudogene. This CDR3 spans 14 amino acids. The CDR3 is CASSKRQEGNTIYF. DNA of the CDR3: TGTGCCAGCAGCAAAAGACAGGAGGGAAACACCATATATTTT.

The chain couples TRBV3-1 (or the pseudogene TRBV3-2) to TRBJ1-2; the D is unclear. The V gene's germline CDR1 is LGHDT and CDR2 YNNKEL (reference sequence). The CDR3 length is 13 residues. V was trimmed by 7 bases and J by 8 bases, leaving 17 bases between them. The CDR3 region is CASTAKDTRGYTF. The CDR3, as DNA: TGTGCCAGCACCGCCAAGGATACCAGGGGCTACACCTTC.

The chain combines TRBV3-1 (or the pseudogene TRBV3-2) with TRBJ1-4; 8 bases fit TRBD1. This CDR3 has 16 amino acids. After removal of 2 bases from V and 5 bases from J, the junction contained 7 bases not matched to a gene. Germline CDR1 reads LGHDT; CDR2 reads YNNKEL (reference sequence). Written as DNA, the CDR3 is TGTGCCAGCAGCCAACACCAGGGGGCGTCCAATGAAAAACTGTTTTTT. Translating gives CASSQHQGASNEKLFF.

In DNA form, the CDR3 reads TGTGCCAGCAGCGCCAAGCGGGCAGCCAATGAGCAGTTCTTC. As protein: CASSAKRAANEQFF. This chain links TRBV7-2 with TRBJ2-1, with D maybe TRBD2 (6 bases). V lost 5 bases and J lost 6, with 14 bases in between. CDR3 size: 14 residues. Per the germline V gene, CDR1 is SGHTA and CDR2 is FQGNSA.

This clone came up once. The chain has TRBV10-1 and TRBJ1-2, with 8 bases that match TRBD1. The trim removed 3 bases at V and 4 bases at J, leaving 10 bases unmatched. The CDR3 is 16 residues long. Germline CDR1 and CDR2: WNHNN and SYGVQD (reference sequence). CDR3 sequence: CASSDSPRTGRYGYTF. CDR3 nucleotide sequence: TGCGCCAGCAGTGATAGCCCGAGGACAGGGCGCTATGGCTACACCTTC.

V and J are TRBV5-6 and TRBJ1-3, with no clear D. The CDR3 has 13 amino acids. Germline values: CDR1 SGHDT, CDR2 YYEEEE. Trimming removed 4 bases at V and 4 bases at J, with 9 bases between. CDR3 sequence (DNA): TGTGCCAGCAGCCAGGTCCACGGAAACACCATATATTTT. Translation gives CASSQVHGNTIYF.

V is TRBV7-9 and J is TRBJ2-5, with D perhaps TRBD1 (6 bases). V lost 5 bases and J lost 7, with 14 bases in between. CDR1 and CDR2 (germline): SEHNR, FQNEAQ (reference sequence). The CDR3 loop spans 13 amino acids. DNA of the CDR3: TGTGCCAGCAGCCTAGTACAGGGCAGGACCCAGTACTTC. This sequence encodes CASSLVQGRTQYF.

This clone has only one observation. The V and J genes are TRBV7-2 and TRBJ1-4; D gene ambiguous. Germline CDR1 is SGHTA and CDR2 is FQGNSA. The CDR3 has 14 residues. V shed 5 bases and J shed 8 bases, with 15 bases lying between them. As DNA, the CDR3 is TGTGCCAGCAGCCAGACATCGACCGACGAAAAACTGTTTTTT. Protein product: CASSQTSTDEKLFF.

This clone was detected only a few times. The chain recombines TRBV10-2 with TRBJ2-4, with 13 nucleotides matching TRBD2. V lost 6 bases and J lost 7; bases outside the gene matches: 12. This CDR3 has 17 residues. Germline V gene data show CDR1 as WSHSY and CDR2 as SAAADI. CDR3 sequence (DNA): TGCGCCAGCAGCGAAAAACAAGGGACTAGCGGGGAGAACATTCAGTACTTC. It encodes CASSEKQGTSGENIQYF.

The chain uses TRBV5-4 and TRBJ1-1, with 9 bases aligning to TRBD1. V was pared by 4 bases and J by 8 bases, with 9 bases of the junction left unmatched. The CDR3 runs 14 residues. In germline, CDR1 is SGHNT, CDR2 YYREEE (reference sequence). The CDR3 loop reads CASSRGQGYREAFF. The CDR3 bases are TGTGCCAGCAGCCGCGGACAGGGGTACCGGGAAGCTTTCTTT.

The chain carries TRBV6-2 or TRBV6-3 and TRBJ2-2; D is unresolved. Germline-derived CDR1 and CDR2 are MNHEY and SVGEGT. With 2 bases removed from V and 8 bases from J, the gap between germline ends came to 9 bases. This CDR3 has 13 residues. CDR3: CASSYLPAGELFF. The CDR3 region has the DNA TGTGCCAGCAGTTACCTACCTGCGGGGGAGCTGTTTTTT.

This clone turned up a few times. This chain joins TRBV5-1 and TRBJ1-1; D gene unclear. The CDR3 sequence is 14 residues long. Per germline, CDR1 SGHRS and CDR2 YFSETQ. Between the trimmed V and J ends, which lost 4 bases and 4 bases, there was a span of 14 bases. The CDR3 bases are TGCGCCAGCAGCCCCGGACTGCGTGGCACTGAAGCTTTCTTT. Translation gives CASSPGLRGTEAFF.

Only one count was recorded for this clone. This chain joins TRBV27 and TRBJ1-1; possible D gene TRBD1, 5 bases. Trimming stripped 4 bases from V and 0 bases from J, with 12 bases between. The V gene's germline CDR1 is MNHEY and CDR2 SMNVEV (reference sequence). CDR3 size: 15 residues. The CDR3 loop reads CASSSGRVMNTEAFF. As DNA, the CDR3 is TGTGCCAGCAGTTCCGGCAGGGTCATGAACACTGAAGCTTTCTTT.

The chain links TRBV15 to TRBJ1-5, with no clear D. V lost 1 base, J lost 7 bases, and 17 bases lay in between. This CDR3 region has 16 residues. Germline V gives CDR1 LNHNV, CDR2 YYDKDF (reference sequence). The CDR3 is CATSRVRELRGQPQHF. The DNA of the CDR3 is TGTGCCACCAGCAGAGTGAGGGAACTTCGGGGACAGCCCCAGCATTTT.

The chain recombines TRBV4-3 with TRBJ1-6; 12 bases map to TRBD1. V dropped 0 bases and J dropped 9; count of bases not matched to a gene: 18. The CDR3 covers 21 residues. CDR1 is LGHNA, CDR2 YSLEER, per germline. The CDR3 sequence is CASSQDYPGTGGVGFVSPLHF. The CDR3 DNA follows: TGCGCCAGCAGCCAAGACTACCCCGGGACAGGGGGCGTTGGGTTTGTTTCACCCCTCCACTTT.

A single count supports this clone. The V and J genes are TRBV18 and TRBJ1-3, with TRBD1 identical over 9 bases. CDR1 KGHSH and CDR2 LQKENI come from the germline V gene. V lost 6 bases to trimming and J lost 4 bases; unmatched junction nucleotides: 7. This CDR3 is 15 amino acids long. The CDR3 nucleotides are TGTGCCAGCTCCCTTAACAGGGGGCACGGAAACACCATATATTTT. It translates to CASSLNRGHGNTIYF.

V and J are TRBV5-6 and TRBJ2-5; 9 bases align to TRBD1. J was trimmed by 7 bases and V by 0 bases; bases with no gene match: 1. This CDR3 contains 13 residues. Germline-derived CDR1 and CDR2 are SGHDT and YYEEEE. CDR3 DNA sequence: TGTGCCAGCAGCTTGGGACAGGGGGTGACCCAGTACTTC. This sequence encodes CASSLGQGVTQYF.

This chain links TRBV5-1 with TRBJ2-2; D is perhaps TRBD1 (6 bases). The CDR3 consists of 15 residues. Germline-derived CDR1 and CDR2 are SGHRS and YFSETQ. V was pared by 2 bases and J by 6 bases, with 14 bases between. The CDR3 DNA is TGCGCCAGCAGCTTCACAGTGGGGGCGGCCGGGGAGCTGTTTTTT. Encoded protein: CASSFTVGAAGELFF.

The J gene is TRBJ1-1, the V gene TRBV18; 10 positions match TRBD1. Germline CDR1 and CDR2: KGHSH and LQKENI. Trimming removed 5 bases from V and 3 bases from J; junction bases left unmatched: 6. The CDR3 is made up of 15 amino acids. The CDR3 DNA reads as TGTGCCAGCTCATTTCGGACAGGGGGATACACTGAAGCTTTCTTT. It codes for CASSFRTGGYTEAFF.

The DNA of the CDR3 is TGTGCCTGGAGCTCAAAAGACAGCCGCAATCAGCCCCAGCATTTT. This sequence encodes CAWSSKDSRNQPQHF. This sequence joins TRBV30 and TRBJ1-5; D might be TRBD1 (5 bases). Germline CDR1 GTSNPN, CDR2 SVGIG (reference sequence). The CDR3 is 15 residues long. The germline V and J ends were trimmed by 3 bases and 2 bases, with 14 bases remaining between them.

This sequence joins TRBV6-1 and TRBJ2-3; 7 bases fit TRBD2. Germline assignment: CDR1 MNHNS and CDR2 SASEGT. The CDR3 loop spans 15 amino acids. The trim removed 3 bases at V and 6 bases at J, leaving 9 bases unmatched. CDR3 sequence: CASSDFGGGGDTQYF. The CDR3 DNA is TGTGCCAGCAGTGATTTCGGCGGGGGAGGGGATACGCAGTATTTT.

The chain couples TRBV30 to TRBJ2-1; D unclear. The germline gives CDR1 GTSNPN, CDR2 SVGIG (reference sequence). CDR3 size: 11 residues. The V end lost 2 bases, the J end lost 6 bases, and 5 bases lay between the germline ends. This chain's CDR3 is CAWSQRNEQFF. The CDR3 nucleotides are TGTGCCTGGAGTCAGCGCAATGAGCAGTTCTTC.

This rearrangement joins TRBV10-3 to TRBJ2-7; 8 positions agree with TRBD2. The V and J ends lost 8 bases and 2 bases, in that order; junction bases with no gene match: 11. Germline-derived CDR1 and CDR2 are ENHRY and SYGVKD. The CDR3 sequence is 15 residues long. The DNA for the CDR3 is TGTGCCATCTCCCTGGAACTAGCGGCAACCTACGAGCAGTACTTC. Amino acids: CAISLELAATYEQYF.

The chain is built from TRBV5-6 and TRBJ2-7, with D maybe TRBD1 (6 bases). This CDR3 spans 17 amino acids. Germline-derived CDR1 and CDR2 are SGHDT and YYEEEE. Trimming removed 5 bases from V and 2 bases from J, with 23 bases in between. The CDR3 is CASSSATGQIRPYEQYF. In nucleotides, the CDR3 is TGTGCCAGCAGTTCCGCTACGGGACAAATTCGCCCCTACGAGCAGTACTTC.

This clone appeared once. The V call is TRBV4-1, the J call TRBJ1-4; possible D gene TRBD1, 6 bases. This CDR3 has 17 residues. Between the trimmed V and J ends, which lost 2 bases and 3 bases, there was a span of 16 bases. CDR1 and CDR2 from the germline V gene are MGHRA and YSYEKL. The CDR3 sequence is CASSQTRQGRANEKLFF. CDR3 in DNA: TGCGCCAGCAGCCAAACTCGCCAGGGGCGGGCTAATGAAAAACTGTTTTTT.

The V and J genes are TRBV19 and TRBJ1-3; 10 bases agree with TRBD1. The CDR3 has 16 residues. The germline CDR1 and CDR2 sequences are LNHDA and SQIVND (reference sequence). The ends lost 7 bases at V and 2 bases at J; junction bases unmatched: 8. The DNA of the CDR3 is TGTGCCAGTACTCCGACAGGGGGCAGCGCTGGAAACACCATATATTTT. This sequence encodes CASTPTGGSAGNTIYF.

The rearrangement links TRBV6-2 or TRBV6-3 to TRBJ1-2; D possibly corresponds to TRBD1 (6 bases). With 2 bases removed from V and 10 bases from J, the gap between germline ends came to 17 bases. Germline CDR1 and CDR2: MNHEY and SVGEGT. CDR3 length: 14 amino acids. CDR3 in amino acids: CASSYPADQGFYTF. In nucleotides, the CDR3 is TGTGCCAGCAGTTACCCCGCAGATCAGGGGTTCTACACCTTC.

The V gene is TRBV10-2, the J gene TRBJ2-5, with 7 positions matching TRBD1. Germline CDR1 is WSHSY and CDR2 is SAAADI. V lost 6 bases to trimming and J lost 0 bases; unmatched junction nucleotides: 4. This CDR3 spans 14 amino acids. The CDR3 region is CASRRQGYQETQYF. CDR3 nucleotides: TGCGCCAGCAGAAGACAGGGATACCAAGAGACCCAGTACTTC.

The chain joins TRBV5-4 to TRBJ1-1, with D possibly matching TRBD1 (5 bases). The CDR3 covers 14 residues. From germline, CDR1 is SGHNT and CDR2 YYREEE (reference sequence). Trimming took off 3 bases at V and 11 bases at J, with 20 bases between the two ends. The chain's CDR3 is CASSSQGQSFAAFF. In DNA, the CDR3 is TGTGCCAGCAGCTCTCAGGGCCAATCCTTTGCGGCTTTCTTT.

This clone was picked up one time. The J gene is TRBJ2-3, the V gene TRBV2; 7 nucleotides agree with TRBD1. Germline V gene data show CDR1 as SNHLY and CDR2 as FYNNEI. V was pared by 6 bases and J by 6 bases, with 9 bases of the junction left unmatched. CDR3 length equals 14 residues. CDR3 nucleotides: TGTGCCAGCAGAACCAGAGGGGGCGCCGATACGCAGTATTTT. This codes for CASRTRGGADTQYF.